This is a list of T cell receptor beta chains from one sample in a study of blood T cells in healthy people across ages. TCRdb ran MiXCR on the 5' RACE reads and lists one entry per CDR3 protein. The sample has 1,300,000 or so distinct CDR3 sequences; approximately 59% are singletons. Sequenced input: blood. These receptors originate from a man between 18 and 35 years old in good health. Each CDR3 is given with its conserved first and last residue. A D gene is named only where the DNA matches it firmly. Clone size, where shown, is once, few, many, or a class for clones that have expanded.

V gene	clone size	J gene	D gene	CDR3 DNA	CDR3 protein
TRBV5-1	-	TRBJ1-1	TRBD1	TGCGCCAGCAGCTTGGCCGGACAGGGGGACACTGAAGCTTTCTTT	CASSLAGQGDTEAFF
TRBV7-6	-	TRBJ2-3	-	TGTGCCAGCAGCTCCCAAGGCCAGAAAAGCACAGATACGCAGTATTTT	CASSSQGQKSTDTQYF
TRBV20-1	-	TRBJ2-7	-	TGCAGCCTTCGGGGGCCCTCCTACGAGCAGTACTTC	CSLRGPSYEQYF
TRBV29-1	-	TRBJ1-4	-	TGCAGCGTTGAAGGACCCGAAAAACTGTTTTTT	CSVEGPEKLFF
TRBV4-3	-	TRBJ1-6	-	TGCGCCAGCAGCCCAATCATCGCAGGGCCATCACCCCTCCACTTT	CASSPIIAGPSPLHF
TRBV7-9	few	TRBJ2-4	-	TGTGCCAGCATCGATGGAGGGGGCGCGACGAACCTATTATCCAAAAACATTCAGTACTTC	CASIDGGGATNLLSKNIQYF
TRBV29-1	-	TRBJ1-2	-	TGCAGCGTTCACTCGCAAGAGTTCTATGGCTACACCTTC	CSVHSQEFYGYTF
TRBV6-5	few	TRBJ1-2	-	TGTGCCAGCACCGACCGCGCCACTAACTATGGCTACACCTTC	CASTDRATNYGYTF
TRBV20-1	-	TRBJ2-7	TRBD2	TGCAGTGCTAGGAAGGCGGGAGGTAGCTCCTACGAGCAGTACTTC	CSARKAGGSSYEQYF
TRBV20-1	few	TRBJ2-6	-	TGCAGTGCTAGAAGGGCCGGGGACTCTGGGGCCAACGTCCTGACTTTC	CSARRAGDSGANVLTF
TRBV20-1	few	TRBJ1-2	TRBD1	TGCAGTGCTAGAGTTCCGGACAGGGGGTATGGCTACACCTTC	CSARVPDRGYGYTF
TRBV4-2	few	TRBJ2-1	-	TGTGCCAGCAGCCAAGCACACAATGAGCAGTTCTTC	CASSQAHNEQFF
TRBV10-3	few	TRBJ2-7	-	TGTGCCATCAGTGAAGCGGAGACCTACGAGCAGTACTTC	CAISEAETYEQYF
TRBV5-5	-	TRBJ1-5	-	TGTGCCAGCAGCTTGGGAGCAGGGACCTATCGGCCCCAGCATTTT	CASSLGAGTYRPQHF
TRBV29-1	few	TRBJ2-7	-	TGCAGCGCCCGATCGACCGGGGCCTACGAGCAGTACTTC	CSARSTGAYEQYF
TRBV4-1	-	TRBJ2-3	-	TGCGCCAGCAGCCTATATCCCCTGGAGGCGGGCACAGATACGCAGTATTTT	CASSLYPLEAGTDTQYF
TRBV12-3/TRBV12-4	-	TRBJ1-1	-	TGTGCCAGCAGTTCCTCGGGACGGGTGAACACTGAAGCTTTCTTT	CASSSSGRVNTEAFF
TRBV20-1	few	TRBJ2-1	TRBD2	TGCAGTGCCAACCCGGGGACTAGCGGGGGAGAGCAGTTCTTC	CSANPGTSGGEQFF
TRBV29-1	-	TRBJ2-3	-	TGCAGCGTCCCAAACCCTACCATCAGCACAGATACGCAGTATTTT	CSVPNPTISTDTQYF
TRBV6-5	-	TRBJ1-2	-	TGTGCCAGCAGTCCCAACGGGGCCCGCTATGGCTACACCTTC	CASSPNGARYGYTF
TRBV29-1	few	TRBJ2-1	-	TGCAGCGTCCGGGACATAAACTCCTACAATGAGCAGTTCTTC	CSVRDINSYNEQFF
TRBV20-1	-	TRBJ1-2	-	TGCAGTGCTCCTAACAAGGGTGGCTACACCTTC	CSAPNKGGYTF
TRBV24-1	-	TRBJ2-2	-	TGTGCCACCAGTGATTTTCAAGGTTTAGGAGGGGAGCTGTTTTTT	CATSDFQGLGGELFF
TRBV6-2/TRBV6-3	few	TRBJ2-4	-	TGTGCCAGCAGTTACGGGCAGGCCCTGGCCAAAAACATTCAGTACTTC	CASSYGQALAKNIQYF
TRBV29-1	few	TRBJ2-3	TRBD2	TGCAGCGTTGGATGGACCGGGGGGGATACGCAGTATTTT	CSVGWTGGDTQYF
TRBV7-2	-	TRBJ2-7	-	TGTGCCAGCAGCTTATTCCTAGACAGCGAGCAGTACTTC	CASSLFLDSEQYF
TRBV4-2	-	TRBJ2-3	-	TGTGCCAGCAGCCTTCTGCAAGTCGCGGATTTCACAGATACGCAGTATTTT	CASSLLQVADFTDTQYF
TRBV9	-	TRBJ2-2	-	TGTGCCAGCAGCGGTGGAGGACCGAACACCGGGGAGCTGTTTTTT	CASSGGGPNTGELFF
TRBV4-3	-	TRBJ2-3	TRBD2	TGCGCCAGCAGCCCTGTGGGACTAGCGGGGAGGGGGGATACGCAGTATTTT	CASSPVGLAGRGDTQYF
TRBV25-1	-	TRBJ2-2	-	TGTGCCAGCAGTGCCACTAGGGGACGTAACACCGGGGAGCTGTTTTTT	CASSATRGRNTGELFF
TRBV7-9	-	TRBJ1-1	-	TGTGCCAGCAGCACTCCCGGGGAGCCCCGTGAAGCTTTCTTT	CASSTPGEPREAFF
TRBV5-6	-	TRBJ2-2	-	TGTGCCAGCAGGAGACGGACCAACACCGGGGAGCTGTTTTTT	CASRRRTNTGELFF
TRBV11-2	-	TRBJ2-7	TRBD2	TGTGCCAGCAGCCTAGGACTAGCGGGGGCGAACTACGAGCAGTACTTC	CASSLGLAGANYEQYF
TRBV29-1	-	TRBJ2-3	TRBD2	TGCAGCGTTGAAGACGGGGGACTAGCGGGAGGGCCCGACACAGATACGCAGTATTTT	CSVEDGGLAGGPDTDTQYF
TRBV10-3	-	TRBJ2-7	-	TGTGCCATCAGTTTTACAGGGACCTACTCCTACGAGCAGTACTTC	CAISFTGTYSYEQYF
TRBV13	-	TRBJ2-7	TRBD1	TGTGCCAGCAAAACCCAGGGGGAACTCATCTACGAGCAGTACTTC	CASKTQGELIYEQYF
TRBV7-8	-	TRBJ1-5	-	TGTGCCAGCAGCTTAGAGACGGTCAATCAGCCCCAGCATTTT	CASSLETVNQPQHF
TRBV7-2	-	TRBJ2-1	TRBD2	TGTGCCAGCAGCGCCGGACTAGCGGGGTGGATCTATGAGCAGTTCTTC	CASSAGLAGWIYEQFF
TRBV3-1	-	TRBJ1-1	TRBD1	TGTGCCAGCAACCTACAGGGGATTCACACTGAAGCTTTCTTT	CASNLQGIHTEAFF
TRBV20-1	few	TRBJ2-7	-	TGCAGTGCTAGGAATCTCACCCTTCACACTCAGGCCTACGAGCAGTACTTC	CSARNLTLHTQAYEQYF
TRBV28	-	TRBJ2-6	-	TGTGCCAGCAGTTTAGGGCAGGCCTCTGGGGCCAACGTCCTGACTTTC	CASSLGQASGANVLTF
TRBV6-2/TRBV6-3	-	TRBJ1-1	-	TGTGCCAGCAGTGACGATCGGACAACTGAAGCTTTCTTT	CASSDDRTTEAFF
TRBV4-2	-	TRBJ2-7	TRBD2	TGTGCCAGCGGCCAGATGCGGGGGGGATCCTCCTACGAGCAGTACTTC	CASGQMRGGSSYEQYF
TRBV3-1	-	TRBJ2-7	-	TGTGCCAGCAGCCGAATCGACAGCTACGAGCAGTACTTC	CASSRIDSYEQYF